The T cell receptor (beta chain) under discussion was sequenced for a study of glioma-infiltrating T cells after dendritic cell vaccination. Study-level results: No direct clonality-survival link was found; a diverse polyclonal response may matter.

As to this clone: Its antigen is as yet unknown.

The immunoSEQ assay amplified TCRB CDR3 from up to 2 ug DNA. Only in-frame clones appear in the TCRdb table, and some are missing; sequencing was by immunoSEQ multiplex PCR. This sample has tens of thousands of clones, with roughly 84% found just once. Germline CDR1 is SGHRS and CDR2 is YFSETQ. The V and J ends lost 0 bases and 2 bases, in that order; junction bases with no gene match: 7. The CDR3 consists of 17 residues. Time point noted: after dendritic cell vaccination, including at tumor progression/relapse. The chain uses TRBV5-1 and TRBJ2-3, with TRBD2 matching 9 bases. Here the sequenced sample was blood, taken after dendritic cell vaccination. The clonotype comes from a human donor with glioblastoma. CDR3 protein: CASSLAVTSGNTDTQYF. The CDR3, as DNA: TGCGCCAGCAGCTTGGCCGTGACTAGCGGAAACACAGATACGCAGTATTTT. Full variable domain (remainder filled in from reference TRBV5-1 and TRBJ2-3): KAGVTQTPRYLIKTRGQQVTLSCSPISGHRSVSWYQQTPGQGLQFLFEYFSETQRNKGNFPGRFSGRQFSNSRSEMNVSTLELGDSALYLCASSLAVTSGNTDTQYFGPGTRLTVL.